This T cell receptor beta chain was documented in a study of blood T cell repertoires in COVID-19. Overall study context: The analysed material was cDNA or gDNA that came from T cells, B-cell-depleted T cells, or PBMCs.

Assay: immunoSEQ multiplex PCR; the TCRdb copy retains only in-frame clones and omits some. The sample lists about 90,000 clones, 80% to 90% occurring once. Germline assignment: CDR1 SGDLS and CDR2 YYNGEE. V lost 0 bases and J 1 base, leaving 8 bases between the germline ends. This CDR3 is 15 amino acids long. Seattle's enrolled individuals joined amid active infection and were then monitored longitudinally. Sequencing was done on a sample of peripheral blood. This TCR was sampled from a man between 45 and 60 years old with COVID-19, enrolled during active disease. The rearrangement uses TRBV9 and TRBJ2-4; D is ambiguous. CDR3 in amino acids: CASSVAPAAKNIQYF. The CDR3 bases are TGTGCCAGCAGCGTAGCTCCTGCGGCCAAAAACATTCAGTACTTC.